This is a list of T cell receptor beta chains from one sample in a study of blood T cells in healthy people across ages. TCRdb recomputed calls from the 5' RACE reads with MiXCR, one row per CDR3 protein. The repertoire holds 850,000 to 1,000,000 distinct CDR3 sequences, with approximately 49% as singletons. Input material: blood. The receptors here all came from a man between 25 and 39 years old in good health. The CDR3 runs from the conserved cysteine through the conserved F or W. D genes are given only for firm matches. Part of the rows lack a size; the others show once, few, many or a class for expanded clones.

.,TRBJ2-1,TRBD2,TRBV4-2,TGTGCCAGCAGCCAAGTTGGCACTAGCGGGAACAATGAGCAGTTCTTC,CASSQVGTSGNNEQFF
few,TRBJ2-3,TRBD2,TRBV5-1,TGCGCCAGCAGCCCGGGACTAGCGGGTTCTAGCACAGATACGCAGTATTTT,CASSPGLAGSSTDTQYF
.,TRBJ2-7,.,TRBV29-1,TGCAGCGCCGAGGGCACCAACTACGAGCAGTACTTC,CSAEGTNYEQYF
many,TRBJ1-2,TRBD1,TRBV2,TGTGCCAGCAGTGGGGACAGCGGTGGCTACACCTTC,CASSGDSGGYTF
few,TRBJ1-1,.,TRBV4-1,TGCGCCAGCAGCCAAGCGGAGCAAACGAACACTGAAGCTTTCTTT,CASSQAEQTNTEAFF
once,TRBJ2-5,.,TRBV6-2/TRBV6-3,TGTGCCAGCAGGCAACCGAAACAAGAGACCCAGTACTTC,CASRQPKQETQYF
.,TRBJ2-1,.,TRBV25-1,TGTGCCAGCAGTGACCCTGGGTACAATGAGCAGTTCTTC,CASSDPGYNEQFF
few,TRBJ2-7,TRBD1,TRBV29-1,TGCAGCGTGGGGACAGGGAAGCTCTCCTACGAGCAGTACTTC,CSVGTGKLSYEQYF
.,TRBJ1-2,.,TRBV2,TGTGCCAGCAGTGAGGGGCTCGAAGGCTACACCTTC,CASSEGLEGYTF
few,TRBJ2-7,.,TRBV29-1,TGCAGCGTTGAAGCGGATTACCCGTGCGAGCAGTACTTC,CSVEADYPCEQYF
.,TRBJ1-6,.,TRBV20-1,TGCAGTGCTAGAGATGGGGCGGGGGGCCCCTTGCGTAATTCACCCCTCCACTTT,CSARDGAGGPLRNSPLHF
.,TRBJ2-7,.,TRBV20-1,TGCAGTGCCAGCCGCGGGGCTGGGTTCGGCTACGAGCAGTACTTC,CSASRGAGFGYEQYF
.,TRBJ2-3,.,TRBV20-1,TGCAGTGCTGAAAGCGAAGATACGCAGTATTTT,CSAESEDTQYF
.,TRBJ2-1,TRBD2,TRBV10-2,TGCGCCAGCAGCATGCGGGGGGACAATGAGCAGTTCTTC,CASSMRGDNEQFF
once,TRBJ2-5,.,TRBV9,TGTGCCAGCAGCGTAGGCTTCGGTTCGAGAGAGACCCAGTACTTC,CASSVGFGSRETQYF
few,TRBJ2-7,TRBD2,TRBV20-1,TGCAGTGCTATAAGCGGGGCCCACTCCTACGAGCAGTACTTC,CSAISGAHSYEQYF
.,TRBJ2-3,.,TRBV6-5,TGTGCCAGTAAACAACGGGAAGATACGCAGTATTTT,CASKQREDTQYF
few,TRBJ2-4,.,TRBV12-3/TRBV12-4,TGTGCCAGCAGTTTATCGGGCAACATTCAGTACTTC,CASSLSGNIQYF
few,TRBJ1-2,.,TRBV6-1,TGTGCCAGCACCCCTAAGGCAGGAGATATCTATGGCTACACCTTC,CASTPKAGDIYGYTF
.,TRBJ2-1,TRBD2,TRBV24-1,TGTGCCACCAGTGATTCTAGCGGGGAGACCTACAATGAGCAGTTCTTC,CATSDSSGETYNEQFF
many,TRBJ2-1,TRBD1,TRBV6-4,TGTGCCAGCAGTGACTCGACAGGGGGCTACAATGAGCAGTTCTTC,CASSDSTGGYNEQFF
.,TRBJ1-5,.,TRBV12-3/TRBV12-4,TGTGCCAGCAGTTTAGTTAGCTTCCTTCCCAATCAGCCCCAGCATTTT,CASSLVSFLPNQPQHF
.,TRBJ1-4,TRBD1,TRBV29-1,TGCAGCGTGGCTCCGGGACAGACTAATGAAAAACTGTTTTTT,CSVAPGQTNEKLFF
.,TRBJ1-4,TRBD1,TRBV6-6,TGTGCCATTACAGGGGGCACTAATGAAAAACTGTTTTTT,CAITGGTNEKLFF
.,TRBJ1-1,TRBD1,TRBV11-1,TGTGCCAGCAGCCTCGGGCGGGCAGGGGGAGCTTTCTTT,CASSLGRAGGAFF
many,TRBJ1-5,.,TRBV7-2,TGTGCCAGCAGCCCGCGTGGGTTTCAGCCCCAGCATTTT,CASSPRGFQPQHF
.,TRBJ2-7,TRBD2,TRBV12-3/TRBV12-4,TGTGCCAGCAGCGGAGGGCGCCTGACGGAGCCTAGCGGACCCTACGAGCAGTACTTC,CASSGGRLTEPSGPYEQYF
few,TRBJ1-2,TRBD1,TRBV12-3/TRBV12-4,TGTGCCAGCACCTGGACAGGGGTTCAAGCTAACTATGGCTACACCTTC,CASTWTGVQANYGYTF
.,TRBJ2-2,TRBD2,TRBV15,TGTGCCACCAGCCGGGGACTAGCTGAGAACACCGGGGAGCTGTTTTTT,CATSRGLAENTGELFF
.,TRBJ2-4,.,TRBV4-3,TGCGCCAGCAGCCAGGTAGTACAGGGTATCGGGCAGTACTTC,CASSQVVQGIGQYF
.,TRBJ1-1,TRBD1,TRBV25-1,TGTGCCAGCAGTGGGGACAGGGGGAGCACTGAAGCTTTCTTT,CASSGDRGSTEAFF
.,TRBJ2-1,TRBD2,TRBV5-6,TGTGCCAGCAGCTTGAGGACTAGCGGTCACAATGAGCAGTTCTTC,CASSLRTSGHNEQFF
few,TRBJ2-7,.,TRBV9,TGTGCCAGCAGCGTAGATGCGCGGGGTCGTGCCTACGAGCAGTACTTC,CASSVDARGRAYEQYF
few,TRBJ2-1,TRBD1,TRBV6-5,TGTGCCAGCAGTTACAGCCGGACAGGGGAGAATGAGCAGTTCTTC,CASSYSRTGENEQFF
few,TRBJ2-5,.,TRBV25-1,TGTGCCAGCAGTGAGCCGATCCGGAGGGGTGGGCACCCAAGAGAGACCCAGTACTTC,CASSEPIRRGGHPRETQYF
few,TRBJ1-1,.,TRBV10-3,TGTGCCATCGCAGGGTCGGGGACTGAAGCTTTCTTT,CAIAGSGTEAFF
.,TRBJ1-2,.,TRBV4-2,TGTGCCAGCAGCCACGCGGGACTTAAGATATATGGCTACACCTTC,CASSHAGLKIYGYTF
.,TRBJ1-5,.,TRBV4-2,TGTGCCAGCAGCCAAGATCTCGGGGCGGGAAGTCAGCCCCAGCATTTT,CASSQDLGAGSQPQHF
.,TRBJ2-3,TRBD2,TRBV4-3,TGCGCCAACAGCCAAGATCGGACTAGCGGGGGGCGGGATACGCAGTATTTT,CANSQDRTSGGRDTQYF
.,TRBJ2-6,.,TRBV10-3,TGTGCCATCAAAGAGTCTGGGGCCAACGTCCTGACTTTC,CAIKESGANVLTF
.,TRBJ1-2,.,TRBV20-1,TGCAGTGCTAGCTCTCGGTTCAACTATGGCTACACCTTC,CSASSRFNYGYTF
.,TRBJ2-7,.,TRBV6-2/TRBV6-3,TGTGCCAGCAGTTATTCCGCTCGGCCGGGGTACTCCTACGAGCAGTACTTC,CASSYSARPGYSYEQYF
.,TRBJ1-4,.,TRBV3-1,TGTGCCAGCAGCACCTCAACTAATGAAAAACTGTTTTTT,CASSTSTNEKLFF
few,TRBJ1-2,TRBD1,TRBV4-2,TGTGCCAGCAGCCAAGCGGACAGGGAGGTGGTAGGCTACACCTTC,CASSQADREVVGYTF
.,TRBJ2-2,.,TRBV14,TGTGCCAGCAGCCGCCCGGTAGACACCGGGGAGCTGTTTTTT,CASSRPVDTGELFF
many,TRBJ2-5,.,TRBV6-2/TRBV6-3,TGTGCCAGCAGTTACTCGATGGAGACCCAGTACTTC,CASSYSMETQYF
.,TRBJ2-3,.,TRBV4-1,TGCGCCAGCAGCCAAGATGGGCTGGGTCTGGGAGCAGATACGCAGTATTTT,CASSQDGLGLGADTQYF
few,TRBJ2-5,.,TRBV24-1,TGTGCCACCAGTCGGGGGTCCACCCAAGAGACCCAGTACTTC,CATSRGSTQETQYF
few,TRBJ2-7,.,TRBV27,TGTGCCAGCAGTTACGGAGGCTGGGGCGAGCAGTACTTC,CASSYGGWGEQYF
.,TRBJ1-2,.,TRBV7-9,TGTGCCAGCAGCTTAGACTCTCTACGTAACTATGGCTACACCTTC,CASSLDSLRNYGYTF
.,TRBJ1-2,TRBD1,TRBV3-1,TGTGCCAGCAGCCAGACTCGGGACAGGGCCTATGGCTACACCTTC,CASSQTRDRAYGYTF